This T cell receptor (beta chain) was sequenced for a study of T cell changes during pregnancy in multiple sclerosis (dated by TCRdb to the late 2010s). With regard to the full study: In women with multiple sclerosis, the researchers looked at how the T cell repertoire shifted as pregnancy progressed.

Between the V and J ends, shortened by 4 bases and 2 bases respectively, the junction contains 13 bases. CDR1 and CDR2 (MNHEY, SVGAGI) derive from the germline V gene. The CDR3 goes from the cysteine to the phenylalanine over 15 residues. Left in the record is the CDR3 DNA by itself, 45 bases read in frame from the first base. Points on this clone: Its binding antigen is unknown. The sample holds no much larger clone one base away, and base qualities are not on file.

Library preparation used the immunoSEQ multiplex PCR assay. Held by TCRdb, this immuneACCESS table contains in-frame sequences only and omits some clones. Under half of the omission traces to an unresolved V gene where checked; the cause of the rest is unknown. The sample contains tens of thousands of clones, about 93% of them found a single time. The ten largest clonotypes hold about 0.99% of the sample. The sequence joins TRBV6-5 to TRBJ2-3, and TRBD2 may be the D gene, going by 6 matching bases. Here the sequenced sample was peripheral blood, taken in the second trimester of pregnancy. The source is a female donor in good health, enrolled as a control in a pregnancy study. For the CDR3, the sequence is CASSSRRDYTDTQYF. The DNA reads as follows: TGTGCCAGCAGTTCAAGGCGGGATTACACAGATACGCAGTATTTT.